The 21 T cell receptor beta chains presented below share a single source sample, sequenced in a study of blood T cell repertoires in COVID-19. TCRdb's table, derived via immunoSEQ multiplex PCR, lists solely in-frame clones and lacks some. The sample yields over 150,000 clones, around 83% seen once. The specimen sequenced was peripheral blood. These receptor sequences come from a woman in her seventies with COVID-19, enrolled during active disease.

The V and J genes are TRBV6-5 and TRBJ1-2; TRBD1 matches at 7 bases. Germline loops: CDR1 MNHEY, CDR2 SVGAGI. The trim removed 6 bases at V and 5 bases at J, leaving 12 bases unmatched. The CDR3 is 15 amino acids. CDR3 nucleotides: TGTGCCAGCAGCCGGGGATCAGGGGGAAGTTATGGCTACACCTTC. Translated, it gives CASSRGSGGSYGYTF.

The rearrangement links TRBV4-3 to TRBJ1-4; 7 nucleotides align to TRBD1. With 1 base clipped from V and 8 bases from J, the junction kept 7 bases outside the gene matches. In germline, CDR1 is LGHNA, CDR2 YSLEER. CDR3 size: 15 residues. CDR3 residues: CASSQVRQGVEKLFF. The CDR3 DNA is TGCGCCAGCAGCCAAGTGAGGCAGGGGGTCGAAAAACTGTTTTTT.

This sequence joins TRBV3-1 (or the pseudogene TRBV3-2) and TRBJ1-4; D gene ambiguous. This CDR3 spans 15 amino acids. Trimming pared 2 bases from V and 3 bases from J, leaving 10 bases between. From germline, CDR1 is LGHDT and CDR2 YNNKEL (reference sequence). CDR3 region: CASSQWAVPNEKLFF. CDR3 DNA: TGTGCCAGCAGCCAATGGGCAGTTCCTAATGAAAAACTGTTTTTT.

This chain uses TRBV19 with TRBJ2-7; D might be TRBD1 (5 bases). With 5 bases removed from V and 0 bases from J, the gap between germline ends came to 8 bases. Per the germline V gene, CDR1 is LNHDA and CDR2 is SQIVND (reference sequence). The CDR3 spans 13 residues. This CDR3 is CASSLGHSYEQYF. In DNA, the CDR3 is TGTGCCAGTAGTTTAGGACACTCCTACGAGCAGTACTTC.

The V gene is TRBV28, the J gene TRBJ1-5; D unclear. This CDR3 comprises 14 residues. CDR1 MDHEN and CDR2 SYDVKM come from the germline V gene. The V end was cut by 3 bases, the J end by 6 bases, with 12 bases between. In nucleotides, the CDR3 is TGTGCCAGCAGTTTCAACAACCCCCGTCAGCCCCAGCATTTT. Its protein product is CASSFNNPRQPQHF.

The rearrangement uses TRBV28 and TRBJ1-2; 9 nucleotides agree with TRBD1. J was trimmed by 8 bases and V by 3 bases; bases with no gene match: 13. The CDR3 is 16 residues long. The germline CDR1 and CDR2 sequences are MDHEN and SYDVKM. CDR3 bases: TGTGCCAGCAGTTTGAGGGCCGGGACAGGGATTGGCGGCTACACCTTC. It encodes CASSLRAGTGIGGYTF.

The J gene is TRBJ2-7, the V gene TRBV5-5; possible D gene TRBD2, 5 bases. The V end lost 4 bases, the J end lost 0 bases, and 14 bases lay between the germline ends. The germline CDR1 and CDR2 sequences are SGHKS and YYEKEE (reference sequence). The CDR3 contains 15 residues. The CDR3 loop reads CASSAGGVASYEQYF. The CDR3 nucleotides read TGTGCCAGCAGCGCGGGTGGGGTAGCCTCCTACGAGCAGTACTTC.

The chain employs TRBV5-8 and TRBJ2-3; 12 nucleotides match TRBD2. Germline V gene lookup returns CDR1 SGHTS and CDR2 YDEGEE. The junction had 8 bases not matched to a gene; V was cut back by 0 bases and J by 6 bases. CDR3 length equals 17 residues. CDR3 in amino acids: CASSLGATSGSVDTQYF. CDR3 nucleotides: TGTGCCAGCAGCTTGGGGGCGACTAGCGGGAGTGTGGATACGCAGTATTTT.

V is TRBV19 and J is TRBJ1-2, with 8 bases aligning to TRBD1. Germline V lookup: CDR1 LNHDA, CDR2 SQIVND (reference sequence). This CDR3 spans 14 amino acids. The trim removed 4 bases at V and 5 bases at J, leaving 6 bases unmatched. The CDR3 sequence: CASSTGTGPYGYTF. The CDR3 DNA reads as TGTGCCAGTAGTACCGGGACAGGCCCTTATGGCTACACCTTC.

The chain carries TRBV6-5 and TRBJ2-4, with D perhaps TRBD2 (5 bases). With 0 bases removed from V and 1 base from J, the gap between germline ends came to 7 bases. Germline V lookup: CDR1 MNHEY, CDR2 SVGAGI. This CDR3 has 15 residues. The CDR3 is CASSYSSGAKNIQYF. The DNA of the CDR3 is TGTGCCAGCAGTTACTCGAGCGGTGCCAAAAACATTCAGTACTTC.

This clone was found a few times. The rearrangement uses TRBV19 and TRBJ2-7; perhaps TRBD2 as D (5 bases). V lost 7 bases and J lost 5, with 18 bases in between. This CDR3 contains 14 residues. Germline V gene lookup returns CDR1 LNHDA and CDR2 SQIVND (reference sequence). This chain's CDR3 is CASTPGDRFNEQYF. The CDR3 DNA follows: TGTGCCAGTACCCCCGGGGATAGGTTCAACGAGCAGTACTTC. The full variable domain, its missing parts supplied by reference TRBV19 and TRBJ2-7, is DGGITQSPKYLFRKEGQNVTLSCEQNLNHDAMYWYRQDPGQGLRLIYYSQIVNDFQKGDIAEGYSVSREKKESFPLTVTSAQKNPTAFYLCASTPGDRFNEQYFGPGTRLTVT.

V is TRBV27 and J is TRBJ2-5; 7 bases map to TRBD1. The CDR3 extends over 14 amino acids. Germline loops: CDR1 MNHEY, CDR2 SMNVEV (reference sequence). The ends lost 8 bases at V and 3 bases at J; junction bases unmatched: 9. The CDR3 DNA is TGTGCCAGCTCCCCGAGCACAGGGGAAGAGACCCAGTACTTC. This gives the protein CASSPSTGEETQYF.

This clone occurred once. Written as DNA, the CDR3 is TGTGCCAGCAGCCCCTTTCGTAGCGGCGAGACCCAGTACTTC. This sequence encodes CASSPFRSGETQYF. The rearrangement joins TRBV11-1 to TRBJ2-5; perhaps TRBD2 as D (6 bases). Germline-derived CDR1 and CDR2 are SGHAT and FQDESV (reference sequence). V shed 5 bases and J shed 5 bases, with 15 bases lying between them. The CDR3 extends over 14 amino acids.

J is TRBJ2-2 and V is TRBV28; 8 bases fit TRBD1. The CDR3 loop spans 16 amino acids. With V trimmed by 3 bases and J by 3 bases, 6 bases remained unmatched. Germline lookup yields CDR1 MDHEN and CDR2 SYDVKM. CDR3 bases: TGTGCCAGCAGTTTTCGCAGGGGGCTATACACCGGGGAGCTGTTTTTT. Its translation is CASSFRRGLYTGELFF. The full variable domain, with the rest looked up from reference TRBV28 and TRBJ2-2, is DVKVTQSSRYLVKRTGEKVFLECVQDMDHENMFWYRQDPGLGLRLIYFSYDVKMKEKGDIPEGYSVSREKKERFSLILESASTNQTSMYLCASSFRRGLYTGELFFGEGSRLTVL.

Notes on this clone: A junction end diverges from the germline sequence, so it may reflect a read error. The chain uses TRBV28 and TRBJ2-5; D gene ambiguous. Germline V CDR1 and CDR2: MDHEN, SYDVKM. This CDR3 has 13 amino acids. The CDR3 here is CASSLSGLERGHF. CDR3 DNA: TGTGCCAGCAGTTTATCGGGTCTGGAACGAGGCCACTTC. Together with reference TRBV28 and TRBJ2-5, the CDR3 gives the full variable domain: DVKVTQSSRYLVKRTGEKVFLECVQDMDHENMFWYRQDPGLGLRLIYFSYDVKMKEKGDIPEGYSVSREKKERFSLILESASTNQTSMYLCASSLSGLERGHFGPGTRLLVL.

The gene calls are TRBV6-2 or TRBV6-3 and TRBJ2-2; TRBD2 agrees at 7 bases. The CDR3 contains 14 residues. Germline values: CDR1 MNHEY, CDR2 SVGEGT. The trim removed 6 bases at V and 4 bases at J, leaving 5 bases unmatched. In DNA form, the CDR3 reads TGTGCCAGCAGCCGCTGGGGGGGCACCGGGGAGCTGTTTTTT. Amino acids: CASSRWGGTGELFF.

This clone was picked up a small number of times. The chain uses TRBV28 and TRBJ2-2, with TRBD1 matching over 10 bases. Germline assignment: CDR1 MDHEN and CDR2 SYDVKM. The CDR3 is 15 amino acids. V shed 7 bases and J 7 bases; nucleotides not matched to a gene: 9. The CDR3 region has the DNA TGTGCCAGCACCGATCGACAGGGGGCCGGCGGGGAGCTGTTTTTT. Protein product: CASTDRQGAGGELFF.

In its sample, this clone was seen once. The rearrangement joins TRBV7-2 to TRBJ2-5; 8 nucleotides line up with TRBD2. V gave up 1 base and J gave up 2 bases; unmatched junction bases: 9. This CDR3 has 17 residues. Per germline, CDR1 SGHTA and CDR2 FQGNSA. The CDR3 loop is CASSLGVPGGPQETQYF. Written as DNA, the CDR3 is TGTGCCAGCAGCTTAGGGGTCCCGGGAGGGCCGCAAGAGACCCAGTACTTC.

The gene calls are TRBV10-3 and TRBJ2-5; TRBD2 aligns across 8 bases. V gave up 7 bases and J gave up 4 bases; unmatched junction bases: 11. This CDR3 has 15 residues. Germline-derived CDR1 and CDR2 are ENHRY and SYGVKD. The CDR3 reads CAINSRAGVVETQYF. The DNA for the CDR3 is TGTGCCATCAATAGTAGAGCGGGAGTGGTAGAGACCCAGTACTTC.

The chain couples TRBV27 to TRBJ1-1; TRBD1 matches 7 bases. Germline trimming cut 10 bases from V and 1 base from J; bases unmatched to any gene: 18. Germline assignment: CDR1 MNHEY and CDR2 SMNVEV (reference sequence). This CDR3 is 17 amino acids long. The DNA for the CDR3 is TGTGCCATCCTGACAGGGATTGAGGGAACAAAGAACACTGAAGCTTTCTTT. This gives the protein CAILTGIEGTKNTEAFF.

V usage is TRBV27 and J usage is TRBJ2-1; 15 bases are shared with TRBD2. The junction had 3 bases not matched to a gene; V was cut back by 5 bases and J by 7 bases. Germline CDR1 and CDR2: MNHEY and SMNVEV (reference sequence). This CDR3 region has 15 residues. The CDR3 nucleotides read TGTGCCAGCAGTCCCGGGACTAGCGGGAGGAATGAGCAGTTCTTC. It codes for CASSPGTSGRNEQFF.